This T cell receptor (beta chain) was profiled in a study of beta chain features in type 1 diabetes. Study as a whole: The number of sorted cells examined across all samples was some 100 million.

As regards this clone: Its antigen is as yet unknown.

As every portion of the isolated RNA was reverse transcribed, the sequencing read expressed TCRB transcripts. Deep immunoSEQ sequencing covered naive, central memory and regulatory T cell samples. Assay used: immunoSEQ multiplex PCR; TCRdb lists only in-frame clones, some missing. Seen here are 350,000 to 450,000 clones, roughly 16% observed once, and the top ten hold roughly 0.019%. It was via CD45RO/CCR7/CD25/CD127/CD95/CD27 that CD4+ naive, central memory, regulatory and stem cell-like memory cells were sorted. Study results and caveats: In the patient group, naive, central memory and Treg TCRB repertoires seemed more alike than in the healthy donor group.

The V gene's germline CDR1 is SQVTM and CDR2 ANQGSEA. This CDR3 region has 14 residues. Trimming took 2 bases from V and 0 from J, leaving 7 bases between them. V usage is TRBV29-1 and J usage is TRBJ2-2, with D perhaps matching TRBD1 (6 bases). The sequenced material came from naive CD4+ T cells from blood. This sequence originates from a woman under 30 in good health. CDR3 amino acids: CSVEKGANTGELFF. In DNA form, the CDR3 reads TGCAGCGTTGAAAAGGGGGCGAACACCGGGGAGCTGTTTTTT.